Below, one TCR beta chain is given with its context. This record comes from a study of OX40 agonist ivuxolimab in advanced cancers. CDR3 size: 15 residues. Germline V lookup: CDR1 SEHNR, CDR2 FQNEAQ (reference sequence). The V and J ends lost 3 bases and 4 bases, in that order; junction bases with no gene match: 4. Exclusion of a patient followed from autoimmune disease history or systemic immunosuppression. Profiling relied on immunoSEQ multiplex PCR, and the TCRdb table lists in-frame clones only, not all of them. The sample holds roughly 70,000 clones; approximately 91% are singletons and the top ten take approximately 0.3%.

The clonotype originates from an adult with an advanced solid tumor such as melanoma, head and neck, liver or kidney cancer. The sequencing used CD4+ or CD8+ T cells sorted from blood, collected in a trial of the OX40 agonist ivuxolimab. V and J are TRBV7-9 and TRBJ2-1; 9 bases map to TRBD1. CDR3 loop: CASSLGTGIYNEQFF. The CDR3 DNA reads TGTGCCAGCAGCTTGGGGACAGGGATTTACAATGAGCAGTTCTTC.